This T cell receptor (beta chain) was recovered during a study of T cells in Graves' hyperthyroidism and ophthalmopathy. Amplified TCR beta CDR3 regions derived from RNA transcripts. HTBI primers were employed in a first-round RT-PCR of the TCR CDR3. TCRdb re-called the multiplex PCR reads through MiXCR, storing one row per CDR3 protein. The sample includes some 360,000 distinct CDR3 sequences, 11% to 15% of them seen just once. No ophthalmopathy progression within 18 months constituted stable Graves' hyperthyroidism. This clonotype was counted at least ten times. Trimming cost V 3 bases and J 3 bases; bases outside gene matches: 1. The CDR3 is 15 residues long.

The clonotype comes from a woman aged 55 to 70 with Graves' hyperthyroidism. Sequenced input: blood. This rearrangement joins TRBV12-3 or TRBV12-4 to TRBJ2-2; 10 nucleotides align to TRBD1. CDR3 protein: CASSLGTGDTGELFF. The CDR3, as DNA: TGTGCCAGCAGTTTGGGGACAGGGGACACCGGGGAGCTGTTTTTT.